The next 3 T cell receptor beta chains were all read from a single sample in a study of cytomegalovirus exposure and HLA in healthy donors. The PCR employed 60 Vbeta primers together with 13 Jbeta primers. Measured with immunoSEQ multiplex PCR; TCRdb has only the in-frame clones, and not every one. The table records 90,000 or so clones, around 80% of them present only once. Sequenced: PBMCs. The receptors here all came from a woman between 50 and 59 years old in good health and CMV-seropositive.

The gene calls are TRBV15 and TRBJ2-2; TRBD1 is a possible D gene (6 bases). The CDR3 runs to 15 residues. Germline V gives CDR1 LNHNV, CDR2 YYDKDF (reference sequence). V lost 4 bases and J 6 bases, leaving 15 bases between the germline ends. CDR3 bases: TGTGCCACCAGCAAGATGGGGGCACAATCCGGGGAGCTGTTTTTT. This gives the protein CATSKMGAQSGELFF.

V usage is TRBV4-2 and J usage is TRBJ1-2; D uncertain. CDR1 LGHNA and CDR2 YNFKEQ come from the germline V gene. The CDR3 has 14 amino acids. V shed 3 bases and J shed 0 bases, with 8 bases lying between them. The CDR3 protein is CASSQQQANYGYTF. The CDR3 coding sequence is TGTGCCAGCAGCCAGCAACAAGCTAACTATGGCTACACCTTC.

A note on this clone: At one end the junction does not follow the germline gene, possibly because of a read error. J is TRBJ2-2 and V is TRBV7-9; D call uncertain. The CDR3 is made up of 13 amino acids. The germline V gene encodes CDR1 SEHNR and CDR2 FQNEAQ (reference sequence). The chain's CDR3 is CSSMYTNTGELFF. CDR3 nucleotides: TGTTCCAGCATGTATACGAACACCGGGGAGCTGTTTTTT.